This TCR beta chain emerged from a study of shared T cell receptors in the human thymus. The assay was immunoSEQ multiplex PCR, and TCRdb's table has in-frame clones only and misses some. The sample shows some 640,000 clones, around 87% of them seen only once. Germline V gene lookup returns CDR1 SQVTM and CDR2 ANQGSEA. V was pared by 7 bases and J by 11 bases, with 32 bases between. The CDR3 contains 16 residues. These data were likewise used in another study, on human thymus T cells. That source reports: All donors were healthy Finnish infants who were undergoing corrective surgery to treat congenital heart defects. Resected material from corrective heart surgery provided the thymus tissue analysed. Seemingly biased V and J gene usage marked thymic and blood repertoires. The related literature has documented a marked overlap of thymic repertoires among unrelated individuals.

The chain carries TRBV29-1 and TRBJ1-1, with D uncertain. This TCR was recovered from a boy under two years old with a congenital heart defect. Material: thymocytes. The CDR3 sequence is CSAVPSTSSTSYSAFF. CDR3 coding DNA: TGCAGCGCTGTGCCCTCTACTAGCTCCACCAGCTATTCGGCTTTCTTT.